This entry describes one TCR beta chain. Its specificity is not known. V trimming: 2 bases; J trimming: 5 bases; junction bases outside the gene matches: 5. There are 14 residues in the CDR3. The germline gives CDR1 GTSNPN, CDR2 SVGIG (reference sequence). These data originate in a study of T cell responses to AZD1222 COVID-19 vaccine. Findings of the study overall: Repertoire collection took place solely once the T cell response had peaked.

Sequencing was performed with immunoSEQ multiplex PCR; in TCRdb, only in-frame clones are kept and a portion is missing. The sample lists some 80,000 clones, 70% to 90% seen once, with 9% to 10% in the top ten. The source was peripheral blood, collected 28 days after the second dose of the MenACWY control vaccine. The TCR originated in an adult who received the MenACWY meningococcal vaccine as a control. The chain joins TRBV30 to TRBJ1-4; 7 nucleotides align to TRBD1. The CDR3: CAWSLGQRNEKLFF. CDR3 in DNA: TGTGCCTGGAGTCTGGGACAGCGGAATGAAAAACTGTTTTTT.